Below, 18 T cell receptor beta chains from the same sample are listed, as sequenced in a study of CD4 T cells in relation to SARS-CoV-2 and coronaviruses. Their cognate antigens are unknown. Measured with immunoSEQ multiplex PCR; TCRdb has only the in-frame clones, and not every one. The repertoire consists of about 36,000 clones, with over 65% occurring once and the leading ten covering 2.5% to 3.5%. Material: memory CD4+ T cells from PBMCs, cultured in vitro. The source of these receptors is an adult with COVID-19.

The CDR3, as DNA: TGTGCCAGCTCAAAGCTTGACAGGGCCCATAATTCACCCCTCCACTTT. It encodes CASSKLDRAHNSPLHF. V usage is TRBV18 and J usage is TRBJ1-6; 7 bases agree with TRBD1. CDR3 length: 16 residues. Unmatched junction bases numbered 9, after V lost 5 bases and J lost 5 bases. In germline, CDR1 is KGHSH, CDR2 LQKENI.

The chain combines TRBV5-1 with TRBJ1-5; 12 bases align to TRBD1. CDR1 is SGHRS and CDR2 is YFSETQ in the germline V gene. V dropped 1 base and J dropped 4; count of bases not matched to a gene: 9. The CDR3 consists of 18 residues. The CDR3 sequence is CASSLSTGTGGWNQPQHF. In DNA form, the CDR3 reads TGCGCCAGCAGCTTGTCTACCGGGACAGGGGGCTGGAATCAGCCCCAGCATTTT.

This clone was found once. The V call is TRBV28, the J call TRBJ2-7; tentatively, D is TRBD1 (6 bases). There are 12 residues in the CDR3. With 4 bases removed from V and 4 bases from J, the gap between germline ends came to 8 bases. Germline V gene sequence: CDR1 MDHEN, CDR2 SYDVKM. Here the CDR3 DNA reads TGTGCCAGCAGTTCAACAGGGTACGAGCAGTACTTC. This encodes CASSSTGYEQYF.

This clone was counted only a few times. The chain links TRBV6-6 to TRBJ2-3; TRBD2 is a possible D gene (6 bases). The CDR3 sequence is 14 residues long. The ends were cut back, 6 bases at V and 4 bases at J, with 14 bases in the middle. The germline V gene has CDR1 MNHNY and CDR2 SVGAGI (reference sequence). The CDR3 sequence: CASRDTGVPDTQYF. The DNA of the CDR3 is TGTGCCAGCAGGGACACGGGAGTTCCAGATACGCAGTATTTT.

V is TRBV18 and J is TRBJ2-7; perhaps TRBD2 as D (6 bases). V was pared by 3 bases and J by 7 bases, with 13 bases between. The CDR3 is made up of 13 amino acids. CDR1 and CDR2 (germline): KGHSH, LQKENI. As DNA, the CDR3 is TGTGCCAGCTCACCCCCTCATGGGGGGGAGCAGTACTTC. It codes for CASSPPHGGEQYF.

The chain combines TRBV12-3 or TRBV12-4 with TRBJ2-2; the D call may be TRBD1 or TRBD2 (5 bases each). The CDR3 covers 13 residues. The V and J ends lost 11 bases and 4 bases respectively, with 14 bases between them. CDR3 bases: TGTGCCGGGAGACAGTGGCCCACCGGGGAGCTGTTTTTT. Its protein is CAGRQWPTGELFF.

DNA for the CDR3: TGTGCCAGCAGCTTGAGGTCAGGGGAGACCCAGTACTTC. Its protein is CASSLRSGETQYF. The chain combines TRBV5-6 with TRBJ2-5, with D possibly being TRBD1 (5 bases). This CDR3 has 13 amino acids. Looked up from germline, CDR1 is SGHDT and CDR2 is YYEEEE. V was trimmed by 1 base and J by 5 bases, leaving 9 bases between them.

The V gene is TRBV7-8, the J gene TRBJ1-1; perhaps TRBD1 as D (5 bases). The CDR3 covers 14 residues. Germline CDR1 SGHVS, CDR2 FQNEAQ. Trimming pared 2 bases from V and 3 bases from J, leaving 10 bases between. The CDR3 spells CASSLLGRDTEAFF. Here the CDR3 DNA reads TGTGCCAGCAGCTTATTGGGCAGGGACACTGAAGCTTTCTTT.

This clone was recorded once. The chain has TRBV6-6 and TRBJ2-3; D remains unclear. The CDR3 has 13 amino acids. CDR1 MNHNY and CDR2 SVGAGI come from the germline V gene (reference sequence). V was trimmed by 2 bases and J by 2 bases, leaving 5 bases between them. CDR3 sequence (DNA): TGTGCCAGCAGTTACGGGTACACAGATACGCAGTATTTT. It codes for CASSYGYTDTQYF.

This chain connects TRBV19 to TRBJ1-6; D might be TRBD1 (5 bases). This CDR3 is 15 amino acids long. Germline CDR1 and CDR2: LNHDA and SQIVND (reference sequence). V dropped 5 bases and J dropped 5 bases, with 13 bases sitting between them. CDR3 coding DNA: TGTGCCAGTAGTCCACGAAAAGGGGATAATTCACCCCTCCACTTT. It translates to CASSPRKGDNSPLHF.

The chain carries TRBV10-3 and TRBJ2-7; no reliable D call. The V end was cut by 6 bases, the J end by 2 bases, with 8 bases between. The CDR3 has 12 amino acids. Looked up from germline, CDR1 is ENHRY and CDR2 is SYGVKD. Written as DNA, the CDR3 is TGTGCCATCAGCTCCAACACCTACGAGCAGTACTTC. It yields the protein CAISSNTYEQYF.

In its sample, this clone was seen once. The rearrangement uses TRBV7-2 and TRBJ2-3; D is undetermined. CDR1 and CDR2 (germline): SGHTA, FQGNSA. CDR3 length: 12 residues. Between the trimmed V and J ends, which lost 1 base and 6 bases, there was a span of 5 bases. The CDR3 protein is CASSLGRDTQYF. The CDR3 coding sequence is TGTGCCAGCAGCTTAGGGCGGGATACGCAGTATTTT.

V gene TRBV14 combines with J gene TRBJ1-6; TRBD1 is a possible D gene (6 bases). The V gene lost 0 bases and the J gene lost 4 bases, with 7 bases spanning the gap. This CDR3 is built from 15 residues. Germline values: CDR1 SGHDN, CDR2 FVKESK. CDR3 in DNA: TGTGCCAGCAGCCAAGAAGGACAGTATAATTCACCCCTCCACTTT. Translating it yields CASSQEGQYNSPLHF.

The chain links TRBV6-5 to TRBJ2-3; TRBD2 aligns across 7 bases. The CDR3 extends over 15 amino acids. Trimming at V came to 4 bases and at J to 0 bases, leaving 4 bases not matched to a gene. Germline CDR1 is MNHEY and CDR2 is SVGAGI. The CDR3 loop is CASSSRAGSTDTQYF. The CDR3 nucleotides read TGTGCCAGCAGTTCCAGAGCGGGGAGCACAGATACGCAGTATTTT.

The chain combines TRBV3-1 (or the pseudogene TRBV3-2) with TRBJ2-7, with D hard to call. Germline V CDR1 and CDR2: LGHDT, YNNKEL (reference sequence). CDR3 length equals 12 residues. V was cut by 3 bases and J by 1 base, with 4 bases left in between. The CDR3 sequence is CASSHGSYEQYF. CDR3 bases: TGTGCCAGCAGCCACGGATCCTACGAGCAGTACTTC.

The rearrangement uses TRBV20-1 and TRBJ2-5; D is uncertain. The CDR3 extends over 11 amino acids. Looked up from germline, CDR1 is DFQATT and CDR2 is SNEGSKA (reference sequence). V lost 3 bases and J 4 bases, leaving 6 bases between the germline ends. CDR3 region: CSASQPETQYF. The DNA for the CDR3 is TGCAGTGCTAGCCAGCCAGAGACCCAGTACTTC.

The V gene is TRBV6-5, the J gene TRBJ2-7; 11 bases match TRBD2. V was pared by 7 bases and J by 1 base, with 3 bases of the junction left unmatched. This CDR3 is built from 14 residues. Per germline, CDR1 MNHEY and CDR2 SVGAGI. This CDR3 is CASTGTSGSYEQYF. CDR3 nucleotides: TGTGCCAGCACTGGGACTAGCGGATCCTACGAGCAGTACTTC.

The table lists this clone with a count of one. V usage is TRBV4-1 and J usage is TRBJ2-7, with D tentatively TRBD1 or TRBD2 (5 bases each). This CDR3 is built from 15 residues. CDR1 is MGHRA and CDR2 is YSYEKL in the germline V gene. V gave up 3 bases and J gave up 10 bases, with 22 bases separating them. The CDR3: CASSQSFSGTPEQYF. Here the CDR3 DNA reads TGCGCCAGCAGCCAGTCCTTCTCCGGGACCCCTGAACAGTACTTC.